This T cell receptor beta chain was identified during a study of post-analysis software for immune sequencing data. Overall study: The disease courses covered relapsing-remitting, secondary progressive and progressive-relapsing multiple sclerosis. Study-wide points: Normalized Chao1 diversity was significantly lower in multiple sclerosis patients than in controls. Higher frequency in patients than in controls was seen for roughly five TRBV segments, with TRBV5-6, TRBV5-1 and TRBV20-1 among them. Samples sharing a preparation batch grouped tightly together when assessed by F measure.

The V end lost 4 bases, the J end lost 5 bases, and 14 bases lay between the germline ends. Germline CDR1 MNHEY, CDR2 SVGEGT. The CDR3 length is 14 residues. Built from TCR beta cDNA, the libraries had unique molecular identifiers in them. Yield was 500,000 or so cDNA molecules from approximately 0.91 to 9.4 million T cells. TCRdb independently ran MiXCR on the PCR reads; one entry per CDR3 protein. Of approximately 350,000 distinct CDR3 sequences listed, less than 40% are singletons. As concerns this clonotype: Its antigen is unidentified.

The material sequenced was blood. The V and J genes are TRBV6-2 or TRBV6-3 and TRBJ2-5, with D possibly being TRBD2 (6 bases). The TCR sequence derives from a girl between 5 and 17 years old with multiple sclerosis. The CDR3 nucleotides are TGTGCCAGCAGTTTCGGGACTCTCGGGGAGACCCAGTACTTC. Encoded protein: CASSFGTLGETQYF.